These 15 T cell receptor beta chains were sequenced from one sample in a study of blood T cell repertoires in COVID-19 (dated by TCRdb to the early 2020s). Library method: the immunoSEQ multiplex PCR assay. Held by TCRdb, this immuneACCESS table contains in-frame sequences only and omits some clones. Under half of the omission traces to an unresolved V gene where checked; the cause of the rest is unknown. The sample records some 390,000 clones, approximately 92% of which are singletons. 0.95% to 1.2% of the sample goes to the ten largest clones. The sequenced sample was PBMCs or T cells enriched from blood (not recorded which). These receptors originate from a man aged 30 to 45 who had recovered from COVID-19.

Concerning this clone: One end of the junction fails to match germline, which may point to a read error. The J gene is TRBJ2-1, the V gene TRBV7-8, with D perhaps TRBD2 (6 bases). The germline V gene encodes CDR1 SGHVS and CDR2 FQNEAQ. CDR3 size: 14 residues. CDR3 DNA: TGTGCCAGCAGCCAGAGGGACTTCTCTGTTGTACAAGTCTTC. It translates to CASSQRDFSVVQVF.

The rearrangement joins TRBV6-2 or TRBV6-3 to TRBJ2-3; 14 nucleotides match TRBD2. The CDR3 runs to 16 residues. Germline CDR1 reads MNHEY; CDR2 reads SVGEGT. V was clipped by 5 bases and J by 5 bases; unmatched bases: 6. The CDR3 nucleotides are TGTGCCAGCAGTAGCGGACTAGCGGGAGGAGGAGATACGCAGTATTTT. It translates to CASSSGLAGGGDTQYF.

This chain links TRBV5-1 with TRBJ2-5; TRBD2 might be the D (6 bases). CDR3 length: 11 residues. The germline V gene has CDR1 SGHRS and CDR2 YFSETQ. Trimming cost V 8 bases and J 3 bases, with 8 bases left between them. The CDR3 region is CASWGEETQYF. The CDR3 DNA reads TGCGCCAGTTGGGGGGAAGAGACCCAGTACTTC. Looking up the rest from reference TRBV5-1 and TRBJ2-5 gives the full variable domain: KAGVTQTPRYLIKTRGQQVTLSCSPISGHRSVSWYQQTPGQGLQFLFEYFSETQRNKGNFPGRFSGRQFSNSRSEMNVSTLELGDSALYLCASWGEETQYFGPGTRLLVL.

The chain employs TRBV15 and TRBJ2-7; TRBD2 aligns across 8 bases. After removal of 3 bases from V and 3 bases from J, the junction contained 7 bases not matched to a gene. CDR3 size: 15 residues. Germline-derived CDR1 and CDR2 are LNHNV and YYDKDF (reference sequence). CDR3 DNA: TGTGCCACCAGCAGCCGTCGGGAGGGCCACTACGAGCAGTACTTC. It encodes CATSSRREGHYEQYF.

This clone was seen a handful of times. V and J are TRBV2 and TRBJ1-4; 12 positions match TRBD1. This CDR3 region has 17 residues. Unmatched junction bases numbered 10, after V lost 4 bases and J lost 7 bases. The V gene's germline CDR1 is SNHLY and CDR2 FYNNEI. The CDR3 here is CASSARDRGLIIEKLFF. The CDR3, as DNA: TGTGCCAGCAGTGCCCGGGACAGGGGGCTGATTATTGAAAAACTGTTTTTT.

This chain uses TRBV2 with TRBJ2-7; TRBD1 agrees at 8 bases. The J segment lost 7 bases and the V segment lost 8 bases, leaving 10 bases of the junction unmatched. This CDR3 has 13 amino acids. Looked up from germline, CDR1 is SNHLY and CDR2 is FYNNEI. The CDR3 loop is CASGSGTGEEQYF. Here the CDR3 DNA reads TGTGCCAGCGGTTCCGGGACAGGAGAGGAGCAGTACTTC.

With respect to this clone: Just one base apart from a much larger clone, this may be a read error. Other DNA sequences from this sample encode an identical CDR3 as well. The chain recombines TRBV5-4 with TRBJ2-7; 11 nucleotides match TRBD2. After removal of 4 bases from V and 7 bases from J, the junction contained 10 bases not matched to a gene. This CDR3 contains 15 residues. The germline CDR1 and CDR2 sequences are SGHNT and YYREEE (reference sequence). CDR3 protein: CASSTTSGSRNEQYF. The CDR3 coding sequence is TGTGCCAGCAGCACAACTAGCGGGAGTAGGAATGAGCAGTACTTC.

The chain links TRBV24-1 to TRBJ1-2; 10 bases map to TRBD1. The germline CDR1 and CDR2 sequences are KGHDR and SFDVKD. This CDR3 has 15 amino acids. After removal of 4 bases from V and 7 bases from J, the junction contained 8 bases not matched to a gene. The CDR3 DNA sequence: TGTGCCACCAGTGACCCGGGACAGGGGATTTTTGGCTACACCTTC. It is translated as CATSDPGQGIFGYTF.

This sequence joins TRBV19 and TRBJ2-7; D not resolved. The V gene lost 5 bases and the J gene lost 3 bases, with 14 bases spanning the gap. CDR3 size: 14 residues. Germline CDR1 is LNHDA and CDR2 is SQIVND (reference sequence). The DNA for the CDR3 is TGTGCCAGTAGTTTCACTACCTTGGGCTACGAGCAGTACTTC. This gives the protein CASSFTTLGYEQYF.

The gene calls are TRBV12-5 and TRBJ2-7; TRBD1 matches at 7 bases. After removal of 6 bases from V and 2 bases from J, the junction contained 13 bases not matched to a gene. Germline lookup yields CDR1 LGHNT and CDR2 FRNRAP. The CDR3 consists of 16 residues. CDR3 bases: TGTGCTAGTGGGTTTGGGGGAAAGACAGGGACCTACGAGCAGTACTTC. Translated: CASGFGGKTGTYEQYF. The whole variable domain, remainder taken from reference TRBV12-5 and TRBJ2-7, is DARVTQTPRHKVTEMGQEVTMRCQPILGHNTVFWYRQTMMQGLELLAYFRNRAPLDDSGMPKDRFSAEMPDATLATLKIQPSEPRDSAVYFCASGFGGKTGTYEQYFGPGTRLTVT.

The V gene is TRBV27, the J gene TRBJ1-1, with D perhaps TRBD1 (6 bases). The CDR3 runs to 15 residues. Trimming cost V 1 base and J 4 bases, with 13 bases left between them. Germline V gene sequence: CDR1 MNHEY, CDR2 SMNVEV (reference sequence). The CDR3 here is CASSLFRQGTTEAFF. The CDR3 nucleotides read TGTGCCAGCAGTTTATTTCGGCAGGGGACCACTGAAGCTTTCTTT.

The chain joins TRBV18 to TRBJ2-7, with a tentative D call TRBD2 (6 bases). V shed 4 bases and J shed 0 bases, with 16 bases lying between them. The CDR3 has 16 amino acids. Germline V gene sequence: CDR1 KGHSH, CDR2 LQKENI. The CDR3 region has the DNA TGTGCCAGCTCACAGGGCGGGATAGACCTCTCCTACGAGCAGTACTTC. Protein product: CASSQGGIDLSYEQYF.

Of note for this clone: Other DNA sequences in the sample encode the same CDR3. CDR3: CASSLVGGSYNEQFF. The CDR3 DNA follows: TGCGCCAGCAGCTTGGTGGGGGGCTCCTACAATGAGCAGTTCTTC. This chain links TRBV5-1 with TRBJ2-1; D perhaps matches TRBD2 (6 bases). The V end was cut by 0 bases, the J end by 0 bases, with 7 bases between. CDR1 and CDR2 from the germline V gene are SGHRS and YFSETQ. The CDR3 totals 15 residues.

The sample holds one count of this clone. The rearrangement joins TRBV11-2 to TRBJ2-7; perhaps TRBD1 as D (5 bases). The V and J ends lost 2 bases and 4 bases respectively, with 15 bases between them. Germline V gene sequence: CDR1 SGHAT, CDR2 FQNNGV. This CDR3 spans 15 amino acids. CDR3 DNA sequence: TGTGCCAGCAGCTTAAATCTCGCAGGGCCTTACGAGCAGTACTTC. It translates to CASSLNLAGPYEQYF.

The V call is TRBV11-2, the J call TRBJ2-1; 8 positions match TRBD2. The CDR3 runs to 15 residues. The ends lost 2 bases at V and 6 bases at J; junction bases unmatched: 6. Germline assignment: CDR1 SGHAT and CDR2 FQNNGV. The CDR3 reads CASSLTGLATNEQFF. CDR3 DNA: TGTGCCAGCAGCTTAACCGGACTAGCAACCAATGAGCAGTTCTTC.